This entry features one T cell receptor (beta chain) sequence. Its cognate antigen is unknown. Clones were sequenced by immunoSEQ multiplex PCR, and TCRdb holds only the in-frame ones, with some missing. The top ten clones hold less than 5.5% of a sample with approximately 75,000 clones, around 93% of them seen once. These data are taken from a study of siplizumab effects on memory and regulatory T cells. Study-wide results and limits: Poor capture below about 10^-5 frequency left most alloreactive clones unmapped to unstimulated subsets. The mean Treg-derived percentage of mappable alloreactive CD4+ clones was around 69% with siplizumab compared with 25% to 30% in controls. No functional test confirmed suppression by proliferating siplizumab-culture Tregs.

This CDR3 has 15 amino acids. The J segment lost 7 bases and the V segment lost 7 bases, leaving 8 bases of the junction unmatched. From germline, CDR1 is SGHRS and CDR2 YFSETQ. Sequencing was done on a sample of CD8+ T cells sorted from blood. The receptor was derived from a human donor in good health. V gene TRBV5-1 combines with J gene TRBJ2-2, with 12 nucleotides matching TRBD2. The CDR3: CASGLAGMSVGELFF. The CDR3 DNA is TGCGCCAGCGGACTAGCGGGGATGAGTGTCGGGGAGCTGTTTTTT.